Listed below are T cell receptor beta chains from one sample, sequenced in a study of glioma-infiltrating T cells. MiXCR, run by TCRdb on the multiplex PCR reads, gives a single entry per CDR3 protein. Here the sample spans approximately 130,000 distinct CDR3 sequences, 24% being singletons. The sequencing sample was made of glioma tissue, nonneoplastic brain tissue, or PBMCs (not recorded which). These receptors came from a human donor with low-grade glioma or glioblastoma, undergoing nonglioma brain surgery, or in good health (not recorded which). CDR3s include the opening cysteine and the closing phenylalanine or tryptophan. The D gene is left open where the match is weak. Some rows mark clone size as missing; the rest say once, few, many or name a class of expanded clone.

size	V	J	D	CDR3	DNA
NA	TRBV12-3/TRBV12-4	TRBJ1-5	TRBD1	CASSKTGGSNQPQHF	TGTGCCAGCAGTAAGACAGGGGGGAGCAATCAGCCCCAGCATTTT
NA	TRBV18	TRBJ2-1	NA	CASSPPGSFYNEQFF	TGTGCCAGCTCACCACCAGGGAGTTTCTACAATGAGCAGTTCTTC
NA	TRBV20-1	TRBJ1-2	TRBD1	CSARDGGRGSYTF	TGCAGTGCTAGAGATGGGGGCAGGGGGAGCTACACCTTC
many	TRBV7-9	TRBJ2-5	TRBD2	CASSHLAGGETQYF	TGTGCCAGCAGCCATCTAGCGGGGGGCGAGACCCAGTACTTC
few	TRBV7-9	TRBJ2-5	TRBD2	CASSQRASGGLLETQYF	TGTGCCAGCAGCCAACGGGCTAGCGGGGGGCTACTGGAGACCCAGTACTTC
few	TRBV24-1	TRBJ1-4	TRBD1	CATSDTGGAREKLFF	TGTGCCACCAGTGATACAGGGGGCGCGAGGGAAAAACTGTTTTTT
many	TRBV6-1	TRBJ2-5	NA	CASSYSGPYEETQYF	TGTGCCAGCAGTTATAGTGGGCCCTACGAAGAGACCCAGTACTTC
many	TRBV6-1	TRBJ2-4	TRBD2	CATRTSGGMNIQYF	TGTGCCACCAGGACTAGCGGGGGGATGAACATTCAGTACTTC
many	TRBV7-9	TRBJ2-3	NA	CASSLELGGRDTQYF	TGTGCCAGCAGCTTAGAGCTCGGGGGACGGGATACGCAGTATTTT
NA	TRBV6-6	TRBJ1-5	NA	CVSTWAYSNQPQHF	TGTGTCAGCACATGGGCTTATAGCAATCAGCCCCAGCATTTT
few	TRBV6-2/TRBV6-3	TRBJ1-1	NA	CASSYSPPGVGTSGVMNTEAFF	TGTGCCAGCAGTTACTCCCCGCCCGGGGTAGGGACATCTGGCGTCATGAACACTGAAGCTTTCTTT
few	TRBV5-1	TRBJ2-5	TRBD2	CASSPSASGVQETQYF	TGCGCCAGCAGCCCCTCCGCTAGCGGGGTACAAGAGACCCAGTACTTC
few	TRBV6-1	TRBJ2-5	TRBD1	CASNLDRGTQETQYF	TGTGCCAGCAATTTGGACAGGGGGACCCAAGAGACCCAGTACTTC
NA	TRBV20-1	TRBJ2-5	NA	CSASGNPDSEDQETQYF	TGCAGTGCTAGTGGGAATCCGGACTCCGAAGACCAAGAGACCCAGTACTTC
many	TRBV20-1	TRBJ1-2	NA	CSAQRGDSYGYTF	TGCAGTGCTCAAAGGGGCGATAGCTATGGCTACACCTTC
few	TRBV27	TRBJ2-1	TRBD1	CARHPKEGTGPHNEQFF	TGTGCCAGACACCCCAAAGAAGGGACAGGGCCTCACAATGAGCAGTTCTTC
few	TRBV3-1	TRBJ1-1	NA	CASSQDRAEAFF	TGTGCCAGCAGCCAAGATCGCGCTGAAGCTTTCTTT
NA	TRBV10-3	TRBJ2-5	NA	CASATGRGVPQETQYF	TGTGCCAGCGCTACGGGCAGAGGCGTCCCTCAAGAGACCCAGTACTTC
NA	TRBV7-8	TRBJ2-1	TRBD1	CASGLGQGYNEQFF	TGTGCCAGCGGACTCGGACAGGGTTACAATGAGCAGTTCTTC
few	TRBV3-1	TRBJ1-2	NA	CASSQPPINYGYTF	TGTGCCAGCAGCCAACCCCCCATAAACTATGGCTACACCTTC
NA	TRBV6-1	TRBJ2-1	TRBD2	CASRSGGAYEQFF	TGTGCCAGCCGTAGCGGGGGGGCGTATGAGCAGTTCTTC
many	TRBV6-1	TRBJ1-6	NA	CASRSGTVASPLHF	TGTGCCAGCCGTTCCGGGACCGTCGCATCACCCCTCCACTTT